The text below deals with one T cell receptor beta chain. This clonotype has a handful of counts. Which antigen it targets is not known. Base qualities are not provided; no much larger clone lies one nucleotide away. Library preparation used 5' RACE. Sequencing was performed on an Illumina HiSeq 2500. A second PCR of about 6 to 11 cycles was run with a J-beta primer mix and a sample-barcoded 5' primer. A template-switch 5' adaptor carrying 12 random nucleotides introduced a unique molecular identifier onto each TCR beta cDNA molecule. At least 2.5 million CDR3-containing paired-end reads were obtained from each sample. The Mint cDNA synthesis kit, primed by a TRBC-specific oligonucleotide, was used to synthesize first-strand cDNA from all RNA. Following uracil-DNA glycosylase treatment, all cDNA underwent a first 18-cycle PCR with the universal primers M1SS and BC2_uni_R. In the source study's methods: Normalization of each sample was performed by random selection of 1 million high-quality reads, each carrying a distinct molecular identifier. Reads with shared molecular identifiers were discarded instead of being binned into consensus sequences. MiTCR, run with a Q25 quality threshold and the strictest error-elimination algorithm, handled CDR3 identification, clonotype clustering and error correction. Lower-bound total TCR beta diversity was estimated with a nonparametric unseen species model using Euler transformation. TCRdb applied fastp at Q25 and MiXCR to the public reads, then kept only in-frame beta chains. Records with the same CDR3 protein are collapsed into one entry carrying the most frequent genes and DNA. The authors' filters were not applied to this entry. The sample records hundreds of thousands of distinct CDR3 sequences, roughly a quarter of which are singletons. The ten largest clones capture approximately 3.7% of the sample.

The approximately 40 donors, aged roughly 6 to 90 years, were systemically healthy Caucasian individuals from Russia. Each donor gave ten milliliters of peripheral blood, drawn into EDTA-treated Vacutainer tubes. Ficoll-Paque density-gradient centrifugation was used to isolate PBMCs, with at least 7 million per sample. Total RNA was extracted from PBMCs with Trizol reagent, with at least 5.5 micrograms obtained per sample. The percentages of naive CD45RAhigh/CD27high T cells were determined by flow cytometry on a PBMC aliquot from every donor. The data stem from a study of blood T cells in healthy people across ages (dated by TCRdb to 2014 to 2015). Study-wide context: In model experiments, template switching captured about one uniquely barcoded TCR beta cDNA molecule for every two T cells. Using deep sequencing normalized with unique cDNA molecular identifiers, the study measured how TCR beta repertoire diversity changes with age. The donors were split into four age groups: young (average roughly 15 years), middle-aged (39), aged (over 55) and long-lived (roughly 77). Using the same blood draw, the study looked at two additional independent replicas of 1 million unique cDNA reads for two donors, one aged 18 to 30 and the other aged 80 or older. Findings and caveats that apply to the study as a whole: The long-lived group showed more naive CD4+ T cells, fewer expanded clones and increased TCR diversity than the aged group, suggesting age selection. Estimates of total diversity based on one million sequenced T cells were regarded as lower bounds and as underestimates. Observed TCR beta diversity per million T cells fell roughly linearly with age, and a significant reduction was already apparent by age around 36. Donor CMV infection status was unknown, potentially confounding age-related changes in expanded clonotypes. The percentage of naive T cells measured by flow cytometry correlated strongly with observed TCR beta diversity. Because profiling used bulk unsorted PBMCs, naive and antigen-experienced compartments could not be compared conclusively.

From its cysteine to its phenylalanine, the CDR3 spans 15 amino acids. The only DNA kept is the CDR3, 45 bases in frame from the first base. CDR1 and CDR2, looked up from the germline V gene, are SGHRS and YFSETQ. Trimmed from V: 3 bases; trimmed from J: 5 bases; junction bases lacking a gene match: 2. This sample was shared with a second study, whose subject was T cells of mothers and their children. The second study's authors report: Donors were nine systemically healthy Caucasian individuals: three mothers and their six children. cDNA synthesis consumed the entire amount of extracted RNA, loaded at around 1.5 ug RNA in each 15 ul reaction. Sample barcodes and 2-4 random nucleotides were added via the M1S primer in the second PCR. More than 8 million TCR beta CDR3 reads were obtained from each mother, and some 3 million reads were obtained from each child. Thymic selection similarly shapes TCR recombination output in related and unrelated pairs, with minor effect from inherited differences. Related mother-child pairs always showed normalized repertoire overlap that was slightly higher than in unrelated mother-child pairs, though the difference was never significant. With a sensitivity of about 100 clones per million clonotypes, no persistent microchimeric T cell clones were detected. Deep NGS was used in the study to compare the TCR beta repertoires of mothers and children and to look for features that separate related mother-child pairs from unrelated individuals. The mean age was roughly 40 +/- 4 years for the mothers and approximately 11 +/- 4 years for the children. After adapters were ligated using NEBNext reagents, the libraries underwent 100+100 nt paired-end sequencing on an Illumina HiSeq 2000. To prevent cross-contamination, the mother and child libraries were prepared one month apart and sequenced in separate runs. For each donor, somewhere between about 450,000 and 2,000,000 distinct TCR beta clonotypes were identified. Naive TCR beta clonotypes were estimated from low-frequency clonotypes matched to each donor's FACS-determined naive share, without sorting.

The sequence joins TRBV5-1 to TRBJ2-1, and TRBD2 matches 13 of the central bases. The TCR originated in a boy aged 2 to 10 in good health. Sequenced: blood. This receptor carries the CDR3 CASSYGTSGNNEQFF. The DNA sequence reads TGCGCCAGCAGCTACGGGACTAGCGGGAACAATGAGCAGTTCTTC.